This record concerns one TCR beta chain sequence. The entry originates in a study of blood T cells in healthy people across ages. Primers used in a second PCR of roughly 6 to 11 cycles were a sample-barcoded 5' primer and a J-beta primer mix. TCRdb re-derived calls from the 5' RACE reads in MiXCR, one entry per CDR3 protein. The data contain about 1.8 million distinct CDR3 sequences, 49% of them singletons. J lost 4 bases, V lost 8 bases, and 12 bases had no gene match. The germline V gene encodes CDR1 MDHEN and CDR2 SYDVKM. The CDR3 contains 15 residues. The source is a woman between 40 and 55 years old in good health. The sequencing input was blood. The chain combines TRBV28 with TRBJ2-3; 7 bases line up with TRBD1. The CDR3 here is CASLDRERGADTQYF. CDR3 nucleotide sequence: TGTGCCAGCCTCGACAGGGAACGAGGTGCAGATACGCAGTATTTT.